This T cell receptor (beta chain) was retrieved from a study of T cells after yellow fever vaccination. As for the study in general: Those fractions that held only low numbers of cells were prepared using the SMART-Seq v4 Ultra Low Input RNA kit.

TCRdb re-called the 5' RACE reads with MiXCR, one entry per CDR3 protein. The data contain approximately 180,000 distinct CDR3 sequences, 6.2% of them singletons. There are a few counts of this clonotype. The antigen is unknown. Notes on the study in general: Researchers cautioned that FACS-sorted repertoires could harbor abundant clonotypes contaminating from the bulk population.

V trimming: 4 bases; J trimming: 6 bases; junction bases outside the gene matches: 8. The CDR3 spans 14 residues. CDR1 SGHTA and CDR2 FQGNSA come from the germline V gene. The specimen was CD4+ T cells sorted from PBMCs, collected on the day of the first yellow fever vaccination. The TCR sequence derives from a man between 18 and 29 years old who received the YFV17D yellow fever vaccine. The gene calls are TRBV7-2 and TRBJ2-7, with 8 positions matching TRBD1. The CDR3 nucleotides read TGTGCCAGCAGCTCGGGGACAGGAGTGGGCGAGCAGTACTTC. Translation gives CASSSGTGVGEQYF. Full variable domain (remainder filled in from reference TRBV7-2 and TRBJ2-7): GAGVSQSPSNKVTEKGKDVELRCDPISGHTALYWYRQSLGQGLEFLIYFQGNSAPDKSGLPSDRFSAERTGGSVSTLTIQRTQQEDSAVYLCASSSGTGVGEQYFGPGTRLTVT.